What follows is one T cell receptor beta chain and its context. Its antigen is unknown. The record originates from a study of cytomegalovirus exposure and HLA in healthy donors. About the study: There were about 85 million unique TCRs (from HLA-typed donors) in an early data release.

The CDR3 runs to 13 residues. The V gene lost 7 bases and the J gene lost 2 bases, with 12 bases spanning the gap. Germline values: CDR1 SQVTM, CDR2 ANQGSEA. General observations from the study: Listed as cytomegalovirus-associated were 170 or so TCR beta chains.

PCR used 60 Vbeta primers and 13 Jbeta primers. The repertoire was sequenced with immunoSEQ multiplex PCR; TCRdb's copy has only in-frame clones and lacks some. In the table there are 130,000 or so clones, over 65% of which are singletons. The TCR originated in a man aged 40-50 years in good health and CMV-seronegative. J is TRBJ2-1 and V is TRBV29-1; no clear D gene. The sample was PBMCs. CDR3 region: CSAQLEAYNEQFF. DNA for the CDR3: TGCAGCGCCCAGCTAGAAGCCTACAATGAGCAGTTCTTC.